The present entry profiles one T cell receptor (beta chain) with its context. Its antigen is undetermined. These data belong to a study of blood T cells in healthy people across ages. This CDR3 contains 15 residues. Germline-derived CDR1 and CDR2 are SQVTM and ANQGSEA. The ends lost 6 bases at V and 0 bases at J; junction bases unmatched: 4. Together with a sample-barcoded 5' primer, a J-beta primer mix was included in a second PCR lasting about 6 to 11 cycles. MiXCR, applied by TCRdb to the 5' RACE reads, yields one record per CDR3 protein. The repertoire holds hundreds of thousands of distinct CDR3 sequences, over 40% seen once, with roughly 13% in the top ten. The sample, around 10 milliliters of peripheral blood, was drawn from each donor. Isolated PBMCs totaled at least 6 million in each sample. Broader study findings: Per million T cells, TCR beta diversity dropped roughly linearly as age increased. Because donor CMV status was unknown, expanded clonotype changes were possibly confounded.

Sequenced: blood. The TCR comes from a woman of 80 years or more in good health. The rearrangement uses TRBV29-1 and TRBJ2-6; TRBD2 matches 8 bases. The CDR3 DNA reads as TGCAGCGTCGGGGGGGATCTCTCTGGGGCCAACGTCCTGACTTTC. It encodes CSVGGDLSGANVLTF. The entire variable domain, with the rest obtained from reference TRBV29-1 and TRBJ2-6, is as follows: SAVISQKPSRDICQRGTSLTIQCQVDSQVTMMFWYRQQPGQSLTLIATANQGSEATYESGFVIDKFPISRPNLTFSTLTVSNMSPEDSSIYLCSVGGDLSGANVLTFGAGSRLTVL.